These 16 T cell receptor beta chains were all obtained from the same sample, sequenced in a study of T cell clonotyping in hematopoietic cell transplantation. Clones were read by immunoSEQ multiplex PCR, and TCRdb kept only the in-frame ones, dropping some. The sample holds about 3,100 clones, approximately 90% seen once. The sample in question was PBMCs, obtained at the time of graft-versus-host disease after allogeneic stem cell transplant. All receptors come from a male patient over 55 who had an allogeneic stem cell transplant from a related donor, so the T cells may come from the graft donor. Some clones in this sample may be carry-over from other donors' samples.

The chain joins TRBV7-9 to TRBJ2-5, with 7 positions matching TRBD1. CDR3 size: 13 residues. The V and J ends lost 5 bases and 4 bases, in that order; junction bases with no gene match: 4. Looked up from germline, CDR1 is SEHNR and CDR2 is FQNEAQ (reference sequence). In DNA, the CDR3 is TGTGCCAGCAGCGTAACAGGGGCAGAGACCCAGTACTTC. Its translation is CASSVTGAETQYF.

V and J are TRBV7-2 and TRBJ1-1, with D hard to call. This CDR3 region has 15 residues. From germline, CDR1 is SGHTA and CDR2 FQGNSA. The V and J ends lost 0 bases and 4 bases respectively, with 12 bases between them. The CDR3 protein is CASSLAADPSTEAFF. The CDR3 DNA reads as TGTGCCAGCAGCTTAGCGGCGGATCCCAGCACTGAAGCTTTCTTT.

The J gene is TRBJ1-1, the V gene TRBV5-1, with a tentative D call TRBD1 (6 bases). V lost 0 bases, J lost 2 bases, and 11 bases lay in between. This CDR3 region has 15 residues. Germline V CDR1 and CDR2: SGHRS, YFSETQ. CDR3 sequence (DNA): TGCGCCAGCAGCTTGGGGGGGGGCCAAAACACTGAAGCTTTCTTT. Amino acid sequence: CASSLGGGQNTEAFF. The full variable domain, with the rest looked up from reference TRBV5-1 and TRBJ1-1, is KAGVTQTPRYLIKTRGQQVTLSCSPISGHRSVSWYQQTPGQGLQFLFEYFSETQRNKGNFPGRFSGRQFSNSRSEMNVSTLELGDSALYLCASSLGGGQNTEAFFGQGTRLTVV.

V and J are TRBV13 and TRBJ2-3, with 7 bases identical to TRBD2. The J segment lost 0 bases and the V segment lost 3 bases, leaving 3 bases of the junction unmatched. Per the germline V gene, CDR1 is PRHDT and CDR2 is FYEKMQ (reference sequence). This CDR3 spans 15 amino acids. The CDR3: CASSLGEGSTDTQYF. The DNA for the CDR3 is TGTGCCAGCAGCTTGGGGGAGGGGAGCACAGATACGCAGTATTTT.

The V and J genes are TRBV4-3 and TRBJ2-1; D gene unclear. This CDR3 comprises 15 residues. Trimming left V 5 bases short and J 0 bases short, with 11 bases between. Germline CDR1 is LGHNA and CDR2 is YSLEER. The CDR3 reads CASSTQRSSYNEQFF. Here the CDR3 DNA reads TGCGCCAGCAGCACACAGCGAAGCTCCTACAATGAGCAGTTCTTC.

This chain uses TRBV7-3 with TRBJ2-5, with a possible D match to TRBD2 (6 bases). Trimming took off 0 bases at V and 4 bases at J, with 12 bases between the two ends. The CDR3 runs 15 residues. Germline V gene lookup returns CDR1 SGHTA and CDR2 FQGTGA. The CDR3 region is CASSLTGGRGETQYF. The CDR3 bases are TGTGCCAGCAGCTTAACGGGTGGGCGGGGAGAGACCCAGTACTTC.

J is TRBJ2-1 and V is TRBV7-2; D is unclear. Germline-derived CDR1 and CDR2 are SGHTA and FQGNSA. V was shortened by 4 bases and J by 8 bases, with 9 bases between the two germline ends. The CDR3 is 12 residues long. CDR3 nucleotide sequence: TGTGCCAGCAGCTCCTACAGATATGAGCAGTTCTTC. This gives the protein CASSSYRYEQFF.

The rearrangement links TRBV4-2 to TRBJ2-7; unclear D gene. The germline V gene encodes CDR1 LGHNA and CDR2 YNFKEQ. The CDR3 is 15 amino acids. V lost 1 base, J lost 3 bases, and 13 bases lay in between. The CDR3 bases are TGTGCCAGCAGCCAAGTAGGTACAGACGGCTACGAGCAGTACTTC. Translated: CASSQVGTDGYEQYF.

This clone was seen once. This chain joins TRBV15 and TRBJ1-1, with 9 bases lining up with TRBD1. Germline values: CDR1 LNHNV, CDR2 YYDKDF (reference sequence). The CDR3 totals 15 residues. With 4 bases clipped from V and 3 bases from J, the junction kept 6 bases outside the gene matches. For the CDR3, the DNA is TGTGCCACCAGCACCCGACAGGGGGTCTACACTGAAGCTTTCTTT. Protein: CATSTRQGVYTEAFF. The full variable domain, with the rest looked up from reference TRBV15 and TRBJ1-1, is DAMVIQNPRYQVTQFGKPVTLSCSQTLNHNVMYWYQQKSSQAPKLLFHYYDKDFNNEADTPDNFQSRRPNTSFCFLDIRSPGLGDTAMYLCATSTRQGVYTEAFFGQGTRLTVV.

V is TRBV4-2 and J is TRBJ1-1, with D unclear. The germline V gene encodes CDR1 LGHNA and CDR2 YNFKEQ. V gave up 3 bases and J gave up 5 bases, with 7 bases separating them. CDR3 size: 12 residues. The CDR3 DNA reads TGTGCCAGCAGCCAGGCCTCTACTGAAGCTTTCTTT. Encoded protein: CASSQASTEAFF.

CDR3 bases: TGTGCCAGCAGCTTCGGACAGGGAACTGAAAAACTGTTTTTT. Amino acid sequence: CASSFGQGTEKLFF. The chain joins TRBV5-4 to TRBJ1-4; 8 positions agree with TRBD1. Germline CDR1 is SGHNT and CDR2 is YYREEE (reference sequence). V trimming: 2 bases; J trimming: 7 bases; junction bases outside the gene matches: 4. This CDR3 is built from 14 residues.

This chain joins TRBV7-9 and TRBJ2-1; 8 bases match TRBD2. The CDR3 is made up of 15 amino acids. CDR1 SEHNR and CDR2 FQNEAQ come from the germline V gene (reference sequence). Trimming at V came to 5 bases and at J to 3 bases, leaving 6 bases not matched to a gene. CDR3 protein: CASSPGTRVYNEQFF. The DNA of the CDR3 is TGTGCCAGCAGCCCCGGGACTAGGGTCTACAATGAGCAGTTCTTC.

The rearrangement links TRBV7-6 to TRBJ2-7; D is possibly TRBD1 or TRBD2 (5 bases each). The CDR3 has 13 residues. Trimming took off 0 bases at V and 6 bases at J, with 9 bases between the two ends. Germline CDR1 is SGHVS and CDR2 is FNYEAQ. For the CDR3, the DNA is TGTGCCAGCAGCTTAGCGGGGGACGGCGAGCAGTACTTC. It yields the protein CASSLAGDGEQYF.

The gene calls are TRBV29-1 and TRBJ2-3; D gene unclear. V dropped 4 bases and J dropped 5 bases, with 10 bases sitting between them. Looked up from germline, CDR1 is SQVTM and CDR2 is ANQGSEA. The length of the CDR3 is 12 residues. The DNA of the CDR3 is TGCAGCGTTGGGGAAGGGCTAGATACGCAGTATTTT. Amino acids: CSVGEGLDTQYF.

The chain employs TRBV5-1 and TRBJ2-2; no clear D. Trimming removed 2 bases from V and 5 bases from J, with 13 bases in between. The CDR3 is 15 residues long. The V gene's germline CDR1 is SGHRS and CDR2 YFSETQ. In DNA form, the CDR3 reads TGCGCCAGCAGCTTAACGGTAGGAAATACCGGGGAGCTGTTTTTT. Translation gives CASSLTVGNTGELFF.

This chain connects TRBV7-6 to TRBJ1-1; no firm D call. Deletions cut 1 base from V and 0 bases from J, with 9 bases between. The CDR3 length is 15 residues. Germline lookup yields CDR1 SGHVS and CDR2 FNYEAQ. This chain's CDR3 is CASSLGQVMNTEAFF. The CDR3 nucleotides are TGTGCCAGCAGCTTAGGTCAGGTCATGAACACTGAAGCTTTCTTT.